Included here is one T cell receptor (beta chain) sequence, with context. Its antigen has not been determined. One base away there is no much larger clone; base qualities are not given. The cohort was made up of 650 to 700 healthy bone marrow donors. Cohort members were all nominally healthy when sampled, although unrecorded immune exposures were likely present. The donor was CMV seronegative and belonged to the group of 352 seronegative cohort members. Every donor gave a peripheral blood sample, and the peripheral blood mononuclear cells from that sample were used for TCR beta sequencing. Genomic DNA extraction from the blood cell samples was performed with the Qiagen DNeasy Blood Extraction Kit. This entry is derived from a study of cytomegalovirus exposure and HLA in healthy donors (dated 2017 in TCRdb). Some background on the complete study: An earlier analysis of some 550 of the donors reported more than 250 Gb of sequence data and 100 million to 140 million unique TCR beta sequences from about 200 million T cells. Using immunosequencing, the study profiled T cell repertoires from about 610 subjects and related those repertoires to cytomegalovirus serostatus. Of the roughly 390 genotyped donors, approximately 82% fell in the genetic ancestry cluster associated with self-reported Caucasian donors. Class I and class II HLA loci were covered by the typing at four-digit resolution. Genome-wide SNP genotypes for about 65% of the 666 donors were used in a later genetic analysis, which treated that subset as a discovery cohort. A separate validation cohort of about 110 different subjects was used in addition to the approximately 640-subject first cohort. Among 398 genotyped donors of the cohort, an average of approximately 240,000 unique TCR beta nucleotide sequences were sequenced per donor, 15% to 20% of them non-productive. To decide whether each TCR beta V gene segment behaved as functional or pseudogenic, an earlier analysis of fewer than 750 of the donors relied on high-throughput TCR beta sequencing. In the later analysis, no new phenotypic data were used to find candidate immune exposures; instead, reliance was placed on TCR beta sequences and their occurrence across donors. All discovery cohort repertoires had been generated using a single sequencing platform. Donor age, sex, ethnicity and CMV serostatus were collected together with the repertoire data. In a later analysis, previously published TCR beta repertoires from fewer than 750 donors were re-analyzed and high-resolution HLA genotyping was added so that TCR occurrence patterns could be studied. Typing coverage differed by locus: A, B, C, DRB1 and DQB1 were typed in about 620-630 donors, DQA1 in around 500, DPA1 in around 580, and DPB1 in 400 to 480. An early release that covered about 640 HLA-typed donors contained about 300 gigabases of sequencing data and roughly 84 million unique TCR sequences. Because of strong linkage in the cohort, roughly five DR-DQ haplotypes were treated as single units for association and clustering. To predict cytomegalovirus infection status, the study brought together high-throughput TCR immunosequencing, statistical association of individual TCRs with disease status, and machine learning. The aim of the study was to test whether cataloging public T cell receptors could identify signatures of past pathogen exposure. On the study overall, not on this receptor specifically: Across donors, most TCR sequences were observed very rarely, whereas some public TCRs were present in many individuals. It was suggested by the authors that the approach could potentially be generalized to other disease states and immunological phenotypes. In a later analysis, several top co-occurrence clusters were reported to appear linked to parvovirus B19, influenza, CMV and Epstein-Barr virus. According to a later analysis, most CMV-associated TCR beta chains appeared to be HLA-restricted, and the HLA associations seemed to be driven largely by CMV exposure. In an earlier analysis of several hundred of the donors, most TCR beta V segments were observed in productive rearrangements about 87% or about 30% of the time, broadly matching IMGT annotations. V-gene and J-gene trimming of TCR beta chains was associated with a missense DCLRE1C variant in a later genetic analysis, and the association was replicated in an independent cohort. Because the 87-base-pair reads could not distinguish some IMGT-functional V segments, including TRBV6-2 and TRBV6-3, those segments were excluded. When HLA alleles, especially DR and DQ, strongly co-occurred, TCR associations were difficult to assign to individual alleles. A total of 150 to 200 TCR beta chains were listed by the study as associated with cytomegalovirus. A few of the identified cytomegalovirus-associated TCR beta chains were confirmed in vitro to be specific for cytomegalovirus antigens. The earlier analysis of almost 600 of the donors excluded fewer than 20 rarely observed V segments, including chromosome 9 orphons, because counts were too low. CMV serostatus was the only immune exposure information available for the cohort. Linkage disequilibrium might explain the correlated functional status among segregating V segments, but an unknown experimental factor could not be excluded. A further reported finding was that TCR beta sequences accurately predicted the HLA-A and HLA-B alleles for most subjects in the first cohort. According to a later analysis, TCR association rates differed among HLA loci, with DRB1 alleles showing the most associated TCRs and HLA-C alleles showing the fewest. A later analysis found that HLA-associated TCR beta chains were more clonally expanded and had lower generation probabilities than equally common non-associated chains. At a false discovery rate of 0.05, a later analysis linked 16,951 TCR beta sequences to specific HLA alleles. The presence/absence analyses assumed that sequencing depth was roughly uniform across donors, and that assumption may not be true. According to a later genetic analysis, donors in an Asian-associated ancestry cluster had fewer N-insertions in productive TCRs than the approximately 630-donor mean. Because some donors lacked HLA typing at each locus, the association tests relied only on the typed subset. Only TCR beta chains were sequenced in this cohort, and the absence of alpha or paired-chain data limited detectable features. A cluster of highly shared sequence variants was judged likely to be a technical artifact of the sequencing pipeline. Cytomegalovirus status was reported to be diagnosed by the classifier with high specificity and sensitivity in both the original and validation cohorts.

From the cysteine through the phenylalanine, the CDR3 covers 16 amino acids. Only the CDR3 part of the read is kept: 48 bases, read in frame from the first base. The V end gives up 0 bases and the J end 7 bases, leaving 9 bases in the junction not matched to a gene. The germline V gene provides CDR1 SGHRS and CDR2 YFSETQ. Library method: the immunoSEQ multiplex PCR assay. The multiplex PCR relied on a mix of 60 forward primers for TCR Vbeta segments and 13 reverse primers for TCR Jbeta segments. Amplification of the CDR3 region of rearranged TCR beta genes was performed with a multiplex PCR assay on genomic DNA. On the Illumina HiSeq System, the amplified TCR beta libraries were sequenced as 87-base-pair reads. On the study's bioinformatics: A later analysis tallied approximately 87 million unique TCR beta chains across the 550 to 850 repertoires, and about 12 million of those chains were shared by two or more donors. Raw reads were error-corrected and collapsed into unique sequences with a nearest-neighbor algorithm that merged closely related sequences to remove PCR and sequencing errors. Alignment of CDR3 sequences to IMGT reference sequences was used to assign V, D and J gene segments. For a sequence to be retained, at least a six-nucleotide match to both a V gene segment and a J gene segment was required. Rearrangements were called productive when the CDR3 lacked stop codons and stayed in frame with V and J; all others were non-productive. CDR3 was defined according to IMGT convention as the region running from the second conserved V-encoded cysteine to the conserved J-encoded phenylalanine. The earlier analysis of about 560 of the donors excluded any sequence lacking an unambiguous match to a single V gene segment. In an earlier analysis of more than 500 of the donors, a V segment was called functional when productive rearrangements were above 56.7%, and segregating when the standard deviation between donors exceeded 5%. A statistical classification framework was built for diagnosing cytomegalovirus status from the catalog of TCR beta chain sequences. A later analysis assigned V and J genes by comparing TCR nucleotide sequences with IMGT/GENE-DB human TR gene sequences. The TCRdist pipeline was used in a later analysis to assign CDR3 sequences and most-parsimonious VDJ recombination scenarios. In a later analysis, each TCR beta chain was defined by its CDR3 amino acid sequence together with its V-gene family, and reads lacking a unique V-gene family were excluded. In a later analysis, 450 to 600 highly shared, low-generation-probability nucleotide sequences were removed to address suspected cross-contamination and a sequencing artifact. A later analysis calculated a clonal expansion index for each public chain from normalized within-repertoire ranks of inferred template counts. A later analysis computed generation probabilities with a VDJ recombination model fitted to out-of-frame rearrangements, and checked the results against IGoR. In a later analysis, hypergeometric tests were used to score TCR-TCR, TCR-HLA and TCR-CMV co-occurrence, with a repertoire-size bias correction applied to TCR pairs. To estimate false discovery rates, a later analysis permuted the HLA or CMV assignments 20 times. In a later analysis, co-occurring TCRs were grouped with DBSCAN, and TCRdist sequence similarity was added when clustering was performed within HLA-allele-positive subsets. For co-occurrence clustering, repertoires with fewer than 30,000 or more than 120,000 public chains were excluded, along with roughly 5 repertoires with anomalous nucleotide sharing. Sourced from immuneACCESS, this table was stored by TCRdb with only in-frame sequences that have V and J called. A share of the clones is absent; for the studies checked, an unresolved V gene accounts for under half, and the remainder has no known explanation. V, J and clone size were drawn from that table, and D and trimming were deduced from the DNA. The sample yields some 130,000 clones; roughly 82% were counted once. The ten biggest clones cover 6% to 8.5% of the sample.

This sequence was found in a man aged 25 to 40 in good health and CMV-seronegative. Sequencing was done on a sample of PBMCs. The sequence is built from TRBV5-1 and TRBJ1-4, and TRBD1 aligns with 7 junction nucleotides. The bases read TGCGCCAGCAGCTTGGGTACGACAGGGATTCGTGAAAAACTGTTTTTT. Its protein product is CASSLGTTGIREKLFF.